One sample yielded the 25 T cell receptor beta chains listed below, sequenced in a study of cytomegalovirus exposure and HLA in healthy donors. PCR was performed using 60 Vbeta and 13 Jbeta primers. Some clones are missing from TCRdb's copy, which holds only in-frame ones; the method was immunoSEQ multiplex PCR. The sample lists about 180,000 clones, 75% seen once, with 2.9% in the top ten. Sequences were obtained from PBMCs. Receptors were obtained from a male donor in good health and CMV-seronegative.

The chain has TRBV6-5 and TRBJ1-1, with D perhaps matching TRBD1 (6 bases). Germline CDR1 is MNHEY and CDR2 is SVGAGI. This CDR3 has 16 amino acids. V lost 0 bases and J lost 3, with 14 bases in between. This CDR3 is CASSYSRGAPHTEAFF. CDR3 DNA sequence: TGTGCCAGCAGTTACTCCCGGGGGGCTCCACACACTGAAGCTTTCTTT.

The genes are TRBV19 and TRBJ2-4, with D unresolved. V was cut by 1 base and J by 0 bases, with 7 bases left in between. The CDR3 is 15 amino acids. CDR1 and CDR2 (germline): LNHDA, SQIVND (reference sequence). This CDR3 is CASSIGPGAKNIQYF. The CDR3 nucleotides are TGTGCCAGTAGTATAGGCCCGGGAGCCAAAAACATTCAGTACTTC.

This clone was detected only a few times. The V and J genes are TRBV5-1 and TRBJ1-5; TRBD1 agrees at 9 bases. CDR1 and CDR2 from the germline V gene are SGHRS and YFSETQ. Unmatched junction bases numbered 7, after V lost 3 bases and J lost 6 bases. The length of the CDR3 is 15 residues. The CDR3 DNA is TGCGCCAGCAGCTGGACAGGGACAGGGAGTCAGCCCCAGCATTTT. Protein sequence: CASSWTGTGSQPQHF.

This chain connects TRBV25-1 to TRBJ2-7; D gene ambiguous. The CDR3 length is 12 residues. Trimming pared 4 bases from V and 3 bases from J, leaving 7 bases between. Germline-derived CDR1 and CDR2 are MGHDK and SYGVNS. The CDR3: CASSALYYEQYF. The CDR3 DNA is TGTGCCAGCAGTGCCCTATACTACGAGCAGTACTTC.

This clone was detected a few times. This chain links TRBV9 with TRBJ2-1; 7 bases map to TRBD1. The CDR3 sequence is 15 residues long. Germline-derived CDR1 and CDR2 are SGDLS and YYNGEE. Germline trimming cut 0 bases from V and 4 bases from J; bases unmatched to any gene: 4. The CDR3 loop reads CASSVGQGVYNEQFF. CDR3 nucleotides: TGTGCCAGCAGCGTAGGACAGGGCGTATACAATGAGCAGTTCTTC. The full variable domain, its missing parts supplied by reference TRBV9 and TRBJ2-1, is DSGVTQTPKHLITATGQRVTLRCSPRSGDLSVYWYQQSLDQGLQFLIQYYNGEERAKGNILERFSAQQFPDLHSELNLSSLELGDSALYFCASSVGQGVYNEQFFGPGTRLTVL.

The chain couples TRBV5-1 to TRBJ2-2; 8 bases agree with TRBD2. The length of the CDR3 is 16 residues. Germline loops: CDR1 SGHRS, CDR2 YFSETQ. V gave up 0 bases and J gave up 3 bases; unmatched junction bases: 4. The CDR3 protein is CASSLAPAGDTGELFF. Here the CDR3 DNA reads TGCGCCAGCAGCTTGGCCCCAGCGGGAGACACCGGGGAGCTGTTTTTT. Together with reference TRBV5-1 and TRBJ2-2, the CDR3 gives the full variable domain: KAGVTQTPRYLIKTRGQQVTLSCSPISGHRSVSWYQQTPGQGLQFLFEYFSETQRNKGNFPGRFSGRQFSNSRSEMNVSTLELGDSALYLCASSLAPAGDTGELFFGEGSRLTVL.

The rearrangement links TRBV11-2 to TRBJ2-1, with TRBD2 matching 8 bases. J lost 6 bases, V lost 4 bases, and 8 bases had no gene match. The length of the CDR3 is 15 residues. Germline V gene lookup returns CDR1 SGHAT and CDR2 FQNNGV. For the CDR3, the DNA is TGTGCCAGCAGCTCTCTTAGCGGGATAGGCAATGAGCAGTTCTTC. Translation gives CASSSLSGIGNEQFF.

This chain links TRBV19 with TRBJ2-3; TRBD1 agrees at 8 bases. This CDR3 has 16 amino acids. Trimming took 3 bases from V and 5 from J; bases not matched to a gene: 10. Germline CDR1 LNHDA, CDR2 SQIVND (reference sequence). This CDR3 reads CASSMDRQGMEDTQYF. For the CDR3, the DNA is TGTGCCAGTAGTATGGACCGACAGGGGATGGAAGATACGCAGTATTTT.

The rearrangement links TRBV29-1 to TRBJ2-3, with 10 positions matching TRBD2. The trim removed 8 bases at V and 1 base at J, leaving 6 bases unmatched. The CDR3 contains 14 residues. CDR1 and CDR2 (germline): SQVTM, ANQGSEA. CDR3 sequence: CSLSGTSGTDTQYF. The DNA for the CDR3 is TGCAGCTTATCCGGGACTAGCGGCACAGATACGCAGTATTTT.

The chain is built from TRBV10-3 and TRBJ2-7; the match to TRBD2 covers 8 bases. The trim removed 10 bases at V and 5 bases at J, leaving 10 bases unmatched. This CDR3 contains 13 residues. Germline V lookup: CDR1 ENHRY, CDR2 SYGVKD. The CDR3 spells CANGGGVKNEQYF. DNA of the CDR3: TGTGCCAACGGGGGGGGCGTTAAGAACGAGCAGTACTTC.

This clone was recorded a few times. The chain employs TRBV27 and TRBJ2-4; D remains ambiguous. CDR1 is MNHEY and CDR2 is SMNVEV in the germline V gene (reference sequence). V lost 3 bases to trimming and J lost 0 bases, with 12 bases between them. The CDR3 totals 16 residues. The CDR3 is CASSLLGGVAKNIQYF. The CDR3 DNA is TGTGCCAGCAGTTTGCTCGGCGGCGTAGCCAAAAACATTCAGTACTTC.

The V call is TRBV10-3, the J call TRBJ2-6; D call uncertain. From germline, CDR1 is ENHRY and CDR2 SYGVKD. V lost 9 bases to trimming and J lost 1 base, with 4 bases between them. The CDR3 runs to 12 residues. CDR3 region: CAIPSGANVLTF. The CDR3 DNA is TGTGCCATTCCTTCTGGGGCCAACGTCCTGACTTTC.

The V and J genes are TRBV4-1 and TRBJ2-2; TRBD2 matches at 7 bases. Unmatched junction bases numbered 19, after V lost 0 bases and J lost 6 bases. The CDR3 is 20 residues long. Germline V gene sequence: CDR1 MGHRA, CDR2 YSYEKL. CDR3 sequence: CASSQERDYSSPLKAGELFF. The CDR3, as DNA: TGCGCCAGCAGCCAAGAAAGGGACTACTCATCCCCCCTTAAGGCCGGGGAGCTGTTTTTT.

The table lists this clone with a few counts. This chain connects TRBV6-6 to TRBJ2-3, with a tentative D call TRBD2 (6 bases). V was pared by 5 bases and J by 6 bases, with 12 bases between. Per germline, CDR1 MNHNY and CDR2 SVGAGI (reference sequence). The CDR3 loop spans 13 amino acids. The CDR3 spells CASSKGLRDTQYF. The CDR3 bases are TGTGCCAGCAGTAAGGGACTCCGGGATACGCAGTATTTT.

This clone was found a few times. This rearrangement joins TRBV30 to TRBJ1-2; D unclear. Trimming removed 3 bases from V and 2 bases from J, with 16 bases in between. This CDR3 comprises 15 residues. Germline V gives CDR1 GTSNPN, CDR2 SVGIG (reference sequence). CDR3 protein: CAWSRRDSKNYGYTF. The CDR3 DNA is TGTGCCTGGAGCCGTCGAGATTCCAAGAACTATGGCTACACCTTC. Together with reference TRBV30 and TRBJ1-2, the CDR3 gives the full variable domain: SQTIHQWPATLVQPVGSPLSLECTVEGTSNPNLYWYRQAAGRGLQLLFYSVGIGQISSEVPQNLSASRPQDRQFILSSKKLLLSDSGFYLCAWSRRDSKNYGYTFGSGTRLTVV.

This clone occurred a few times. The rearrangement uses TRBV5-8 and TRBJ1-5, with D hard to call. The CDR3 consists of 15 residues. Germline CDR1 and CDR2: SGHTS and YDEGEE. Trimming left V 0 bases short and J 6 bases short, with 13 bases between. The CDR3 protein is CASSLAGYSGQPQHF. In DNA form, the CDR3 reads TGTGCCAGCAGCTTGGCGGGGTATTCCGGTCAGCCCCAGCATTTT. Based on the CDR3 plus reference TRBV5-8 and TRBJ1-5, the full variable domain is EAGVTQSPTHLIKTRGQQATLRCSPISGHTSVYWYQQALGLGLQFLLWYDEGEERNRGNFPPRFSGRQFPNYSSELNVNALELEDSALYLCASSLAGYSGQPQHFGDGTRLSIL.

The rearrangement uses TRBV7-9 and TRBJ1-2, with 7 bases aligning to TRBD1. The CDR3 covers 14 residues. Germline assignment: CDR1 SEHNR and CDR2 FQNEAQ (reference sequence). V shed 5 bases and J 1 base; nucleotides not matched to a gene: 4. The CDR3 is CASSVGQVNYGYTF. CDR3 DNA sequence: TGTGCCAGCAGCGTAGGACAGGTTAACTATGGCTACACCTTC.

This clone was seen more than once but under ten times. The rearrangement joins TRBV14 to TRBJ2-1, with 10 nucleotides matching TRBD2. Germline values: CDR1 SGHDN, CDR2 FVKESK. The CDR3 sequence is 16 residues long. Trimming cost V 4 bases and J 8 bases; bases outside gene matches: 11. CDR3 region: CASSRFTGTSVHEQFF. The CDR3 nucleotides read TGTGCCAGCAGCCGTTTTACGGGGACTAGCGTCCATGAGCAGTTCTTC.

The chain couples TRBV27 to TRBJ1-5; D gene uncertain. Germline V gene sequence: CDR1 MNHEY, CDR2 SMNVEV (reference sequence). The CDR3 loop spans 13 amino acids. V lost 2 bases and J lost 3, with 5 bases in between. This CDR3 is CASSLQNNQPQHF. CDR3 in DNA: TGTGCCAGCAGTTTACAGAACAATCAGCCCCAGCATTTT.

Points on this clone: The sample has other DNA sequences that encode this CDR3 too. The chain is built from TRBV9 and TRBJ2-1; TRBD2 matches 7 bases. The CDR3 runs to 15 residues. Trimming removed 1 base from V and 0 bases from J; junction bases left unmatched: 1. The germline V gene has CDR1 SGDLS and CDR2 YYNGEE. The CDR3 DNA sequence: TGTGCCAGCAGCGTACGGGGGGACTCCTACAATGAGCAGTTCTTC. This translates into CASSVRGDSYNEQFF.

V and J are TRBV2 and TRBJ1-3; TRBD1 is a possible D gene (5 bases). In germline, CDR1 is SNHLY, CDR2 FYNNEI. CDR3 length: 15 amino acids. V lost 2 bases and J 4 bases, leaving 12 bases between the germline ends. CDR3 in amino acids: CASSEFSAGGNTIYF. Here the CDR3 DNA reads TGTGCCAGCAGTGAATTTTCGGCAGGGGGAAACACCATATATTTT. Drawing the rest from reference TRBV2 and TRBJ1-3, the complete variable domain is EPEVTQTPSHQVTQMGQEVILRCVPISNHLYFYWYRQILGQKVEFLVSFYNNEISEKSEIFDDQFSVERPDGSNFTLKIRSTKLEDSAMYFCASSEFSAGGNTIYFGEGSWLTVV.

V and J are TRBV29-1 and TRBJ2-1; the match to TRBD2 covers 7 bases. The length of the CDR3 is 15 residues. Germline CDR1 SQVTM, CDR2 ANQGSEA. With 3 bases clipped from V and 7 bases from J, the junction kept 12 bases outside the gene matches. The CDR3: CSVELTREPGNEQFF. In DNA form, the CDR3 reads TGCAGCGTTGAGCTTACGCGGGAGCCCGGGAATGAGCAGTTCTTC.

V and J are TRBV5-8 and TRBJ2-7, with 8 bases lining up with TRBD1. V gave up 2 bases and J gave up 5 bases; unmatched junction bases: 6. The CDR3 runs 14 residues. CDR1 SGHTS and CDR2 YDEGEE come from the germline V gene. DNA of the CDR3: TGTGCCAGCAGCTTCCTGGACAGGGCGAACGAGCAGTACTTC. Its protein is CASSFLDRANEQYF. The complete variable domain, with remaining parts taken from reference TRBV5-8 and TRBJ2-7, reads EAGVTQSPTHLIKTRGQQATLRCSPISGHTSVYWYQQALGLGLQFLLWYDEGEERNRGNFPPRFSGRQFPNYSSELNVNALELEDSALYLCASSFLDRANEQYFGPGTRLTVT.

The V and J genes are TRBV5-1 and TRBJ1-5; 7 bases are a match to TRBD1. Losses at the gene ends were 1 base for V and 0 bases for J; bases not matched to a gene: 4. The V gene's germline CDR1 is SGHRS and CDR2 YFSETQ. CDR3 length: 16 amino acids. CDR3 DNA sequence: TGCGCCAGCAGCTTGACAGGGGATTTTAGCAATCAGCCCCAGCATTTT. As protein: CASSLTGDFSNQPQHF.

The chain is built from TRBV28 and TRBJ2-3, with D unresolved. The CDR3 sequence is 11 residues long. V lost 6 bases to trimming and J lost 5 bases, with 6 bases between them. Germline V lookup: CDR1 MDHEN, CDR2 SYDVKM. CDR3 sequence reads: CASSRRDTQYF. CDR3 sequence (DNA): TGTGCCAGCAGCCGCAGAGATACGCAGTATTTT.